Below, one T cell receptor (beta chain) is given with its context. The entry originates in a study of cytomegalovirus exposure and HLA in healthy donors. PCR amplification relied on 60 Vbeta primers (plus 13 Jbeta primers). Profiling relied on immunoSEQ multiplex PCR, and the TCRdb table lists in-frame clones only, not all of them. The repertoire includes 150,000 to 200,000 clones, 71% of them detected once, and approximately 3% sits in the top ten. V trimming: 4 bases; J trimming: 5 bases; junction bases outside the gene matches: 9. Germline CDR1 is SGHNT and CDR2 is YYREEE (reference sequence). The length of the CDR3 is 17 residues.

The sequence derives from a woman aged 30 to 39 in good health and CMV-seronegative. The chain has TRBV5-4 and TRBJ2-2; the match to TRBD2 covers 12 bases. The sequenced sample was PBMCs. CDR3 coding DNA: TGTGCCAGCAGCATCCCTAGCGGGGGGGCCTCTACCGGGGAGCTGTTTTTT. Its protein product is CASSIPSGGASTGELFF.